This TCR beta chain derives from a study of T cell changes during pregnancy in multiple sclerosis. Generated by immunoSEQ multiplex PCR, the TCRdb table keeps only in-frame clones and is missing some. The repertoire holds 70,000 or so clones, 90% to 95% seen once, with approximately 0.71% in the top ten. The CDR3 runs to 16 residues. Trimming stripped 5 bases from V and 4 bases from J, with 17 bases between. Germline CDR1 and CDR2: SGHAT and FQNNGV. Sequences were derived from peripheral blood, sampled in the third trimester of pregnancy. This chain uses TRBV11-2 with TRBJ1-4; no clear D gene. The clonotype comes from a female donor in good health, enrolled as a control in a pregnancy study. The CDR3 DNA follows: TGTGCCAGCAGCCCCGGAGGAGGGTGGGGTAATGAAAAACTGTTTTTT. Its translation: CASSPGGGWGNEKLFF. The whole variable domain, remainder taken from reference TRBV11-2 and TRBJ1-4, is EAGVAQSPRYKIIEKRQSVAFWCNPISGHATLYWYQQILGQGPKLLIQFQNNGVVDDSQLPKDRFSAERLKGVDSTLKIQPAKLEDSAVYLCASSPGGGWGNEKLFFGSGTQLSVL.